One sample yielded the 12 T cell receptor beta chains listed below, sequenced in a study of blood T cell repertoires in COVID-19. The assay was immunoSEQ multiplex PCR, and TCRdb's table has in-frame clones only and misses some. The sample lists about 150,000 clones, roughly 90% occurring once. The sample comprised peripheral blood. Receptor source: a human donor with COVID-19, enrolled during active disease. The donor label of this sample is uncertain.

This chain uses TRBV30 with TRBJ2-1; D remains unclear. The CDR3 has 14 residues. Germline CDR1 GTSNPN, CDR2 SVGIG (reference sequence). The V end was cut by 2 bases, the J end by 0 bases, with 8 bases between. The CDR3 coding sequence is TGTGCCTGGAGTCCCGGTAACTCCTACAATGAGCAGTTCTTC. Protein sequence: CAWSPGNSYNEQFF.

The V call is TRBV5-1, the J call TRBJ2-4; TRBD1 is a possible D gene (6 bases). V lost 0 bases and J 6 bases, leaving 13 bases between the germline ends. The CDR3 length is 15 residues. CDR1 and CDR2 (germline): SGHRS, YFSETQ. The CDR3 bases are TGCGCCAGCAGCTTGGCCGGTTCACAGGGAAACATTCAGTACTTC. Translated, it gives CASSLAGSQGNIQYF.

This clone was seen just once. The chain uses TRBV5-1 and TRBJ1-4; D is unresolved. CDR3 length: 15 amino acids. Per germline, CDR1 SGHRS and CDR2 YFSETQ. V lost 1 base and J lost 8, with 15 bases in between. CDR3 residues: CASSLRSGFGEKLFF. CDR3 coding DNA: TGCGCCAGCAGCTTGAGGTCAGGTTTTGGGGAAAAACTGTTTTTT.

In regard to this clone: Its ends do not fully match the called genes, so a read error is possible. This sequence joins TRBV10-2 and TRBJ2-7; TRBD1 might be the D (5 bases). Germline CDR1 is WSHSY and CDR2 is SAAADI. The CDR3 runs 13 residues. Here the CDR3 reads CASSEVSGAPRDF. The CDR3 DNA sequence: TGCGCCAGCAGTGAAGTCTCTGGGGCGCCCAGGGACTTC.

Here the CDR3 DNA reads TGCAGCGCCGGACAGGGGCACACTGAAGCTTTCTTT. Translated, it gives CSAGQGHTEAFF. The J gene is TRBJ1-1, the V gene TRBV29-1, with 9 nucleotides matching TRBD1. The CDR3 runs to 12 residues. Germline assignment: CDR1 SQVTM and CDR2 ANQGSEA. The V and J ends lost 7 bases and 3 bases, in that order; junction bases with no gene match: 3.

The gene calls are TRBV2 and TRBJ2-2; D is perhaps TRBD2 (5 bases). The ends were cut back, 9 bases at V and 3 bases at J, with 17 bases in the middle. Germline V lookup: CDR1 SNHLY, CDR2 FYNNEI. The CDR3 is 15 residues long. Here the CDR3 DNA reads TGTGCCAGTTGGACCGGGATCACAGACACCGGGGAGCTGTTTTTT. Translated, it gives CASWTGITDTGELFF.

The rearrangement joins TRBV3-1 (or the pseudogene TRBV3-2) to TRBJ2-1; D is ambiguous. This CDR3 has 11 residues. Germline CDR1 LGHDT, CDR2 YNNKEL (reference sequence). The ends were cut back, 4 bases at V and 6 bases at J, with 4 bases in the middle. The CDR3 nucleotides are TGTGCCAGCAGCCGGGCCAATGAGCAGTTCTTC. It encodes CASSRANEQFF.

The chain is built from TRBV6-1 and TRBJ1-1, with D possibly matching TRBD1 (6 bases). Germline V gene data show CDR1 as MNHNS and CDR2 as SASEGT. Trimming removed 0 bases from V and 6 bases from J, with 14 bases in between. The CDR3 contains 15 residues. The CDR3 bases are TGTGCCAGCAGTGAAGCGAACGACAGGCTCGCTGAAGCTTTCTTT. This codes for CASSEANDRLAEAFF.

The rearrangement links TRBV7-9 to TRBJ2-6; no clear D. This CDR3 has 14 amino acids. V was clipped by 3 bases and J by 4 bases, with 7 bases between them. From germline, CDR1 is SEHNR and CDR2 FQNEAQ (reference sequence). CDR3 sequence reads: CASSFSPGANVLTF. The CDR3 nucleotides are TGTGCCAGCAGCTTTAGCCCAGGGGCCAACGTCCTGACTTTC. Full variable domain (remainder filled in from reference TRBV7-9 and TRBJ2-6): DTGVSQNPRHKITKRGQNVTFRCDPISEHNRLYWYRQTLGQGPEFLTYFQNEAQLEKSRLLSDRFSAERPKGSFSTLEIQRTEQGDSAMYLCASSFSPGANVLTFGAGSRLTVL.

This chain links TRBV11-2 with TRBJ2-7, with unresolved D. There are 16 residues in the CDR3. Germline V CDR1 and CDR2: SGHAT, FQNNGV. V was trimmed by 1 base and J by 2 bases, leaving 15 bases between them. The CDR3 is CASSLGAASIAYEQYF. CDR3 nucleotides: TGTGCCAGCAGCTTAGGTGCGGCCAGCATCGCCTACGAGCAGTACTTC.

This clone was detected once. This sequence joins TRBV5-4 and TRBJ2-3; TRBD2 matches at 10 bases. Per the germline V gene, CDR1 is SGHNT and CDR2 is YYREEE (reference sequence). V was pared by 0 bases and J by 1 base, with 2 bases of the junction left unmatched. The CDR3 extends over 16 amino acids. CDR3 in DNA: TGTGCCAGCAGCTTGGGCCTAGCGGGGGGCACAGATACGCAGTATTTT. Encoded protein: CASSLGLAGGTDTQYF.

The rearrangement links TRBV6-6 to TRBJ1-1; weak D call: TRBD1 (6 bases). The germline V gene has CDR1 MNHNY and CDR2 SVGAGI (reference sequence). Trimming pared 5 bases from V and 1 base from J, leaving 14 bases between. This CDR3 is 15 amino acids long. CDR3 nucleotide sequence: TGTGCCAGCAGTCCCAGTGGGGGCGCGAACACTGAAGCTTTCTTT. It encodes CASSPSGGANTEAFF.